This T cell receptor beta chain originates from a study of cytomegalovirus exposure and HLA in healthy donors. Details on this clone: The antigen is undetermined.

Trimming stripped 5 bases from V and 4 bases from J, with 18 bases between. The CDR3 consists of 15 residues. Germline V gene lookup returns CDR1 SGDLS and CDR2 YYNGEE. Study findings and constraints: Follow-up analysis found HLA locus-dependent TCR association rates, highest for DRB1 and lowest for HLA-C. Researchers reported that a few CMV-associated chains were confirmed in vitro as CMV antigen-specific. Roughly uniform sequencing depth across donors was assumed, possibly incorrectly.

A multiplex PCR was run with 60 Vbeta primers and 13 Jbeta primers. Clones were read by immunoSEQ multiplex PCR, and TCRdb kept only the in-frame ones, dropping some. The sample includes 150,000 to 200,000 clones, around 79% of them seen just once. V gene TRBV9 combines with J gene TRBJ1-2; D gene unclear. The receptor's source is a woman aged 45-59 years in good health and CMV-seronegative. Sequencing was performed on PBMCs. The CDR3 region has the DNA TGTGCCAGCAGGAGGCAGGAGGGCCGGGGCTATGGCTACACCTTC. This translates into CASRRQEGRGYGYTF.